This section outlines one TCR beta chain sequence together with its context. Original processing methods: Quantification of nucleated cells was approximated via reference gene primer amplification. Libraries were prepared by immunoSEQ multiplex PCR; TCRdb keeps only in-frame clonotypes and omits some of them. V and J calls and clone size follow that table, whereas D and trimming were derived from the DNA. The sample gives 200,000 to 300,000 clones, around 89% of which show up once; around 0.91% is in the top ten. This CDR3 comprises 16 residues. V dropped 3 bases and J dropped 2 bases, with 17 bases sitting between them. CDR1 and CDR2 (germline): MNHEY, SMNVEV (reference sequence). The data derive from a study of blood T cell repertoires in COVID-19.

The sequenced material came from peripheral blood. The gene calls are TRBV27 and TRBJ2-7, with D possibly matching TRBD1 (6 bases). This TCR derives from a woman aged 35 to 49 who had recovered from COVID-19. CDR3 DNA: TGTGCCAGCAGTTTGGGCAGGGGACCTCTCCCCTACGAGCAGTACTTC. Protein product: CASSLGRGPLPYEQYF.